This entry concerns a single T cell receptor (beta chain). Its specificity is not known. This sample stems from a study of T cell responses to AZD1222 COVID-19 vaccine. Overall study: Investigators merged groups given second doses at roughly 4 or roughly 12 weeks.

Study-level results: Clonal diversity may have been underestimated, and the donors were mostly white British, with more females than males. Researchers report vaccine-associated CD4 TCRs spanning spike, with dominance at 160-218 and 743-854.

CDR1 and CDR2 (germline): MNHEY, SVGEGT. The V end was cut by 0 bases, the J end by 0 bases, with 2 bases between. This CDR3 is 13 amino acids long. TCRdb's copy holds only in-frame clones and misses some; the assay was immunoSEQ multiplex PCR. This table holds over 150,000 clones, 87% found once. The rearrangement links TRBV6-2 or TRBV6-3 to TRBJ1-2; D remains ambiguous. This specimen was peripheral blood, taken on day 0 of AZD1222 vaccination. The receptor was isolated from an adult in good health. The CDR3 protein is CASSYSPNYGYTF. The DNA for the CDR3 is TGTGCCAGCAGTTACTCACCTAACTATGGCTACACCTTC.